This TCR beta chain was obtained from a study of vaccination effects on CD4 cells after COVID-19. Study-wide points: Recruitment yielded few convalescent patients, and the study had no early post-infection timepoints.

The ViraFEST assay expanded antigen-specific CD4+ T cells with viral peptide pools before sequencing. CD4+ T cells were isolated after 10 days of culture. None of the vaccinated had previously contracted SARS-CoV-2, and their nucleocapsid antibodies tested negative. After around 2 million PBMC were placed in each well, they were cultured with about 10 IU/ml IL-2 and around 10 ug/ml peptides. TCRdb keeps only in-frame clones here, not all; method: immunoSEQ multiplex PCR. The sample has about 22,000 clones, around 79% seen once. With respect to this clone: Its antigen is not known.

CDR1 is KGHSH, CDR2 LQKENI, per germline. V lost 0 bases to trimming and J lost 1 base, with 9 bases between them. This CDR3 has 15 residues. The sequencing here drew on CD4+ T cells from PBMCs cultured with HCoV-NL63 spike peptides, taken before COVID-19 vaccination. The genes are TRBV18 and TRBJ1-1; D gene unclear. The source of this sequence is a human donor who received a COVID-19 vaccine. The CDR3 bases are TGTGCCAGCTCACCACCTGTAGTCCAGAACACTGAAGCTTTCTTT. This translates into CASSPPVVQNTEAFF.